A selection of T cell receptor beta chains follows, all from one sample in a study of tumor and adjacent non-tumor tissue in lung cancer. MiXCR was run by TCRdb on the multiplex PCR reads, yielding one entry per CDR3 protein. This repertoire shows 130,000 or so distinct CDR3 sequences, about 66% found once; its top ten account for roughly 12%. Specimen: lung tumor tissue. These receptors all stem from a man aged 25-45 years with non-small cell lung cancer. Each CDR3 is given with its conserved first and last residue. The order of the fields is V gene, D gene, J gene, clone size, CDR3 protein, CDR3 DNA. D genes are given only for firm matches. Clone size is not always given. Where it is, it says once, few, many or a class for expanded clones.

V gene: TRBV12-3/TRBV12-4
D gene: .
J gene: TRBJ1-1
clone size: .
CDR3 protein: CASSPGPNAEAFF
CDR3 DNA: TGTGCTAGCAGTCCCGGACCGAACGCTGAAGCTTTCTTT

V gene: TRBV18
D gene: .
J gene: TRBJ2-3
clone size: .
CDR3 protein: CASSPRQSSADTQYF
CDR3 DNA: TGTGCCAGCTCACCGCGACAGTCTAGCGCAGATACGCAGTATTTT

V gene: TRBV20-1
D gene: .
J gene: TRBJ2-7
clone size: .
CDR3 protein: CSARVAFEQYF
CDR3 DNA: TGTAGTGCTAGAGTAGCATTCGAGCAGTACTTC

V gene: TRBV20-1
D gene: .
J gene: TRBJ2-1
clone size: many
CDR3 protein: CSARGGNEQFF
CDR3 DNA: TGCAGTGCTAGAGGGGGGAATGAGCAGTTCTTC

V gene: TRBV6-2/TRBV6-3
D gene: TRBD2
J gene: TRBJ2-2
clone size: .
CDR3 protein: CASSIDGLAGGENTGKLFF
CDR3 DNA: TGTGCCAGCAGTATAGACGGACTAGCGGGGGGCGAGAACACCGGGAAGCTGTTTTTT

V gene: TRBV30
D gene: .
J gene: TRBJ1-1
clone size: few
CDR3 protein: CAWTSGVLNTEAFF
CDR3 DNA: TGTGCCTGGACCTCCGGGGTCCTGAACACTGAAGCTTTCTTT

V gene: TRBV20-1
D gene: TRBD2
J gene: TRBJ2-3
clone size: few
CDR3 protein: CSVHGTSGGADTQYF
CDR3 DNA: TGCAGTGTTCACGGGACTAGCGGGGGCGCAGATACGCAGTATTTT

V gene: TRBV10-2
D gene: .
J gene: TRBJ2-7
clone size: .
CDR3 protein: CAGSVVRQGPCEQYF
CDR3 DNA: TGCGCCGGCAGTGTTGTCCGGCAGGGTCCATGCGAGCAGTACTTC

V gene: TRBV29-1
D gene: .
J gene: TRBJ2-1
clone size: .
CDR3 protein: CSDSGESRNEQFF
CDR3 DNA: TGCAGCGATTCCGGGGAATCGCGCAACGAGCAGTTCTTC

V gene: TRBV5-4
D gene: .
J gene: TRBJ1-2
clone size: many
CDR3 protein: CASSFGREYGYTF
CDR3 DNA: TGTGCCAGCAGCTTCGGCAGGGAATATGGCTACACCTTC

V gene: TRBV5-5
D gene: .
J gene: TRBJ1-1
clone size: .
CDR3 protein: CASSLTGTTSTEAFF
CDR3 DNA: TGTGCCAGCAGCCTAACCGGGACAACGAGCACTGAAGCTTTCTTT

V gene: TRBV10-2
D gene: .
J gene: TRBJ2-7
clone size: many
CDR3 protein: CASSYSDEQYF
CDR3 DNA: TGCGCCAGCAGCTACTCGGACGAGCAGTACTTC

V gene: TRBV12-3/TRBV12-4
D gene: TRBD1
J gene: TRBJ1-1
clone size: few
CDR3 protein: CASSRQGPTEAFF
CDR3 DNA: TGTGCCAGCAGCAGACAGGGACCCACTGAAGCTTTCTTT

V gene: TRBV11-2
D gene: .
J gene: TRBJ2-1
clone size: .
CDR3 protein: CASNPTRAWNEQLF
CDR3 DNA: TGTGCCAGCAACCCCACCCGGGCCTGGAATGAGCAGTTATTC

V gene: TRBV6-6
D gene: TRBD1
J gene: TRBJ1-5
clone size: .
CDR3 protein: CASSAGTGTYYSNEPQHF
CDR3 DNA: TGTGCCAGTAGCGCCGGGACAGGGACTTATTATAGCAATGAGCCCCAGCATTTT

V gene: TRBV5-1
D gene: .
J gene: TRBJ2-2
clone size: .
CDR3 protein: CASRSLRGNAGELFF
CDR3 DNA: TGCGCCAGCCGCTCTTTAAGAGGGAACGCCGGGGAGCTGTTTTTT

V gene: TRBV24-1
D gene: TRBD2
J gene: TRBJ2-2
clone size: .
CDR3 protein: CANSDTSGRVTGELFF
CDR3 DNA: TGTGCCAACAGTGATACTAGCGGGAGAGTCACCGGGGAGCTGTTTTTT

V gene: TRBV24-1
D gene: .
J gene: TRBJ1-2
clone size: .
CDR3 protein: CATSGSGTRYGYTF
CDR3 DNA: TGTGCCACCAGTGGGTCCGGGACTCGCTATGGTTACACCTTC

V gene: TRBV4-3
D gene: TRBD1
J gene: TRBJ1-2
clone size: once
CDR3 protein: CTSSQAQGADDYTF
CDR3 DNA: TGCACCAGCAGCCAAGCACAGGGGGCCGATGACTACACCTTC

V gene: TRBV7-8
D gene: TRBD1
J gene: TRBJ2-5
clone size: .
CDR3 protein: CASSSWTGQETQYF
CDR3 DNA: TGTGCCAGCAGCTCCTGGACAGGCCAAGAGACCCAGTACTTC

V gene: TRBV29-1
D gene: .
J gene: TRBJ1-2
clone size: .
CDR3 protein: CSVDVAGAILGGYFF
CDR3 DNA: TGCAGCGTTGATGTGGCAGGGGCGATACTGGGAGGCTACTTCTTC

V gene: TRBV6-5
D gene: .
J gene: TRBJ2-3
clone size: .
CDR3 protein: CTSSYQGPGDTQYF
CDR3 DNA: TGTACCAGCAGTTATCAAGGGCCGGGGGACACGCAGTATTTT

V gene: TRBV27
D gene: .
J gene: TRBJ2-4
clone size: .
CDR3 protein: CASSSWGGGREEYF
CDR3 DNA: TGTGCCAGCAGTTCTTGGGGGGGGGGCCGCGAGGAGTACTTC

V gene: TRBV20-1
D gene: TRBD1
J gene: TRBJ1-1
clone size: many
CDR3 protein: CSASGTGGFITEAFF
CDR3 DNA: TGCAGTGCTAGCGGGACAGGGGGTTTTATTACTGAAGCTTTCTTT

V gene: TRBV6-2/TRBV6-3
D gene: .
J gene: TRBJ1-2
clone size: many
CDR3 protein: CASSYSVYGYTF
CDR3 DNA: TGTGCCAGCAGTTACTCCGTCTATGGCTACACCTTC

V gene: TRBV20-1
D gene: TRBD2
J gene: TRBJ2-3
clone size: .
CDR3 protein: CSAGAAGGLTDTHYF
CDR3 DNA: TGCAGTGCTGGGGCGGCGGGAGGGCTGACAGATACGCATTATTTT

V gene: TRBV13
D gene: .
J gene: TRBJ2-7
clone size: few
CDR3 protein: CTSSLKAEIAYEQYF
CDR3 DNA: TGTACCAGCAGCTTAAAGGCAGAGATTGCCTACGAGCAGTACTTC

V gene: TRBV10-3
D gene: TRBD1
J gene: TRBJ2-7
clone size: many
CDR3 protein: CAISDIRQGAYEQYF
CDR3 DNA: TGTGCCATCAGTGATATAAGACAGGGGGCCTACGAGCAGTACTTC

V gene: TRBV4-2
D gene: .
J gene: TRBJ2-5
clone size: .
CDR3 protein: CTSSQMGVTQYF
CDR3 DNA: TGTACCAGCAGCCAGATGGGTGTGACCCAGTACTTC

V gene: TRBV6-6
D gene: .
J gene: TRBJ2-7
clone size: .
CDR3 protein: CASSGTSLTEQYF
CDR3 DNA: TGTGCCAGCAGTGGTACTAGTTTAACCGAGCAGTATTTC

V gene: TRBV5-6
D gene: .
J gene: TRBJ2-5
clone size: .
CDR3 protein: CASSLGGSRGETQYF
CDR3 DNA: TGTGCCAGCAGCTTGGGGGGGTCAAGGGGAGAGACCCAGTACTTC

V gene: TRBV6-5
D gene: TRBD2
J gene: TRBJ2-3
clone size: .
CDR3 protein: CASSGISGRVTDTQYF
CDR3 DNA: TGTGCCAGCAGCGGGATTAGCGGGAGGGTCACAGATACGCAGTATTTT

V gene: TRBV7-7
D gene: .
J gene: TRBJ2-2
clone size: .
CDR3 protein: CASSRGQSGELFF
CDR3 DNA: TGTGCTAGCAGCCGGGGACAATCCGGGGAGCTGTTTTTT

V gene: TRBV11-2
D gene: .
J gene: TRBJ2-3
clone size: .
CDR3 protein: CASSQIGGEGNTQYF
CDR3 DNA: TGTGCCAGCAGCCAGATAGGTGGCGAGGGAAATACGCAGTATTTT

V gene: TRBV7-8
D gene: .
J gene: TRBJ2-7
clone size: .
CDR3 protein: CASSSWNTGLVYEQYF
CDR3 DNA: TGTGCCAGCAGTTCGTGGAACACGGGGTTGGTGTACGAGCAGTACTTT

V gene: TRBV6-1
D gene: .
J gene: TRBJ2-5
clone size: many
CDR3 protein: CASSPGGRETQYF
CDR3 DNA: TGTGCCAGCTCTCCCGGGGGAAGGGAGACCCAGTACTTC

V gene: TRBV7-9
D gene: .
J gene: TRBJ2-6
clone size: once
CDR3 protein: CASSLAWQGYGANVLIF
CDR3 DNA: TGTGCCAGCAGCTTAGCGTGGCAGGGGTATGGGGCCAACGTCCTGATTTTC

V gene: TRBV29-1
D gene: .
J gene: TRBJ2-7
clone size: .
CDR3 protein: CSVEGDGYREQHF
CDR3 DNA: TGCAGCGTTGAAGGAGACGGATATAGGGAGCAGCACTTC

V gene: TRBV6-1
D gene: .
J gene: TRBJ1-1
clone size: .
CDR3 protein: CASRKGGHVRIMNTEAFF
CDR3 DNA: TGTGCCAGCAGGAAGGGGGGACACGTTAGGATAATGAACACTGAAGCTTTCTTT

V gene: TRBV20-1
D gene: TRBD1
J gene: TRBJ2-1
clone size: .
CDR3 protein: CNARQPGGYNEQFF
CDR3 DNA: TGCAATGCTAGACAACCAGGGGGCTACAACGAGCAGTTCTTC

V gene: TRBV20-1
D gene: TRBD2
J gene: TRBJ2-3
clone size: .
CDR3 protein: CSASGAGGPDTQYF
CDR3 DNA: TGCAGTGCTAGCGGAGCGGGGGGGCCAGATACGCAGTATTTT

V gene: TRBV12-3/TRBV12-4
D gene: TRBD2
J gene: TRBJ2-3
clone size: .
CDR3 protein: CASSELTGGQDTQYF
CDR3 DNA: TGTGCCAGCAGCGAACTAACGGGGGGGCAAGATACGCAGTACTTT

V gene: TRBV6-2/TRBV6-3
D gene: TRBD1
J gene: TRBJ1-5
clone size: .
CDR3 protein: CGSSSGQGEQPQHF
CDR3 DNA: TGTGGCAGCAGCTCAGGACAGGGAGAACAGCCCCAGCATTTT

V gene: TRBV20-1
D gene: .
J gene: TRBJ1-1
clone size: few
CDR3 protein: CTAPRGPRQGGNTEAFF
CDR3 DNA: TGCACTGCTCCGAGAGGGCCTCGGCAAGGAGGGAACACTGAAGCTTTCTTT

V gene: TRBV20-1
D gene: TRBD1
J gene: TRBJ2-5
clone size: many
CDR3 protein: CSAETGAETQYF
CDR3 DNA: TGCAGTGCCGAAACAGGGGCAGAGACCCAGTACTTC

V gene: TRBV30
D gene: .
J gene: TRBJ1-1
clone size: .
CDR3 protein: CAWSPGNTEAFF
CDR3 DNA: TGTGCCTGGAGCCCAGGGAACACTGAAGCTTTCTTT

V gene: TRBV4-3
D gene: TRBD1
J gene: TRBJ2-3
clone size: .
CDR3 protein: CVSSQETGGADTQYF
CDR3 DNA: TGCGTCAGCAGCCAAGAGACAGGGGGTGCAGATACACAGTATTTT

V gene: TRBV12-3/TRBV12-4
D gene: TRBD2
J gene: TRBJ2-1
clone size: .
CDR3 protein: CASNLPSGDQETQFF
CDR3 DNA: TGTGCCAGCAATTTGCCTAGCGGTGATCAAGAGACCCAATTCTTC

V gene: TRBV10-3
D gene: .
J gene: TRBJ2-7
clone size: .
CDR3 protein: CAINPKGIEQYF
CDR3 DNA: TGTGCCATCAACCCCAAGGGTATCGAGCAGTACTTC

V gene: TRBV20-1
D gene: .
J gene: TRBJ2-3
clone size: many
CDR3 protein: CSARGVADTQYF
CDR3 DNA: TGCAGTGCTAGAGGGGTAGCGGATACGCAGTATTTT

V gene: TRBV11-2
D gene: .
J gene: TRBJ2-6
clone size: .
CDR3 protein: CASSRPAGAHVLTF
CDR3 DNA: TGTGCCAGCAGCCGACCCGCGGGGGCCCACGTCCTGACTTTC

V gene: TRBV11-3
D gene: TRBD1
J gene: TRBJ1-4
clone size: .
CDR3 protein: CASSSSGGEKLLF
CDR3 DNA: TGTGCCAGCAGCTCGTCAGGGGGTGAAAAACTACTTTTT

V gene: TRBV11-2
D gene: .
J gene: TRBJ1-1
clone size: .
CDR3 protein: CASSMAQRNTEAVF
CDR3 DNA: TGTGCCAGCAGCATGGCACAGAGAAACACTGAAGCTGTCTTT

V gene: TRBV5-6
D gene: .
J gene: TRBJ2-2
clone size: .
CDR3 protein: CASSLTREWNTGELFF
CDR3 DNA: TGTGCCAGCAGCTTAACAAGGGAGTGGAACACCGGGGAGCTGTTTTTT

V gene: TRBV6-5
D gene: .
J gene: TRBJ2-7
clone size: many
CDR3 protein: CASSYNIYEQYF
CDR3 DNA: TGTGCCAGCAGTTACAATATATACGAGCAGTACTTC

V gene: TRBV6-1
D gene: TRBD2
J gene: TRBJ2-3
clone size: .
CDR3 protein: CASKRGNQPQYF
CDR3 DNA: TGTGCCAGCAAGCGGGGCAATCAGCCCCAGTATTTT

V gene: TRBV5-4
D gene: .
J gene: TRBJ1-6
clone size: many
CDR3 protein: CASAQGNNSPLHF
CDR3 DNA: TGTGCCTCTGCACAGGGAAATAATTCACCCCTCCACTTT

V gene: TRBV6-6
D gene: .
J gene: TRBJ1-4
clone size: many
CDR3 protein: CASSYPGVNEKLFF
CDR3 DNA: TGTGCCAGCAGTTACCCAGGGGTAAATGAAAAACTGTTTTTT

V gene: TRBV5-4
D gene: TRBD1
J gene: TRBJ2-2
clone size: .
CDR3 protein: CASSSQGASRELFF
CDR3 DNA: TGTGCCAGCAGCTCACAGGGGGCATCAAGGGAGCTGTTTTTT